The present entry profiles one T cell receptor (beta chain) with its context. This clonotype appeared many times. It lacks a known antigen. Within one base of it there is no much larger clone, and no base qualities were kept. This sample is part of a study of T-cell reconstitution after alpha-beta-depleted transplantation in children (dated by TCRdb to the mid-2010s). Regarding the research as a whole: Using TCR repertoire profiling, the study followed T-cell immune reconstitution in a quantitative way in children after TCRalphabeta/CD19-depleted allogeneic hematopoietic cell transplantation.

What this sample's treatment or condition label stands for: allogeneic hematopoietic cell transplantation with graft depleted of TCRalphabeta T cells and CD19 B cells. Transplant recipients were children who received TCRalphabeta/CD19-depleted allogeneic hematopoietic cell grafts. Study-wide conclusions, independent of this receptor: The apparently early alphabetaT-cell count recovery about two months after transplant was reportedly dependent on only several hundred rapidly expanded clones derived from non-depleted graft cells. The high TCRbeta diversity at day 60 in some patients was ascribed to recipient T cells and intrathymic progenitors that had survived conditioning. The frequencies of hyperexpanded clones fell over the following months, and after one year, T-cell counts and TCRbeta diversity were mostly attributed to newly produced T cells.

The germline V gene encodes CDR1 DFQATT and CDR2 SNEGSKA (reference sequence). The CDR3, from cysteine to phenylalanine, totals 14 residues. The CDR3 DNA has 42 bases and is translated from base 1. The junction shows trimming of 1 base on V and 7 bases on J, plus 11 bases between the germline ends. Library construction relied on PCR. TCRdb names Illumina HiSeq 2500 as the instrument used. Molecular barcoding was employed in the preparation of TCR libraries, with unique molecular identifiers being used to normalize TCRbeta repertoire quantification. TCRdb itself trimmed the public reads at Q25 with fastp, ran MiXCR and retained productive beta chains. Identical CDR3 proteins give one entry, which carries the most common genes and DNA. This sample is represented by 120,000 or so distinct CDR3 sequences; approximately 22% of them were singletons. About 10% of the sample lies in the top ten.

This specimen was PBMCs, mostly from graft donor cells, taken 180 days after TCRalphabeta/CD19-depleted stem cell transplant. The V gene is TRBV20-1 and the J gene is TRBJ1-6, with the D gene too uncertain to name. This receptor was taken from a male patient aged 2-15 years who had a stem cell transplant for chronic granulomatous disease, so the T cells may come from the graft donor. The bases read TGCAGTGCTAGAGTAGCAGGCGAAAATTCACCCCTCCACTTT. Translated, it gives CSARVAGENSPLHF.